The entry below describes one T cell receptor (beta chain). This CDR3 comprises 15 residues. Deletions cut 2 bases from V and 3 bases from J, with 15 bases between. Germline CDR1 is SGHKS and CDR2 is YYEKEE (reference sequence). This sample is part of a study of blood T cell repertoires in COVID-19. The wider study: T cells, B-cell-depleted T cells, or PBMCs provided the cDNA or gDNA that served as material.

Libraries were prepared by immunoSEQ multiplex PCR; TCRdb keeps only in-frame clonotypes and omits some of them. The repertoire holds around 190,000 clones, with approximately 83% as singletons. This clonotype was sampled from a human donor in a cohort sampled during active COVID-19. The V and J genes are TRBV5-5 and TRBJ2-7; a possible D gene is TRBD2 (5 bases). Sequenced: peripheral blood. CDR3 DNA: TGTGCCAGCAGCTTCCAGAGGGAGAATTACTACGAGCAGTACTTC. It specifies CASSFQRENYYEQYF. The complete variable domain, with remaining parts taken from reference TRBV5-5 and TRBJ2-7, reads DAGVTQSPTHLIKTRGQQVTLRCSPISGHKSVSWYQQVLGQGPQFIFQYYEKEERGRGNFPDRFSARQFPNYSSELNVNALLLGDSALYLCASSFQRENYYEQYFGPGTRLTVT.